This T cell receptor beta chain was sequenced during a study of siplizumab effects on memory and regulatory T cells. Comment on this clone: Its cognate antigen is unknown.

Per sample, around 10^5 TCR templates were assayed. The data were produced by immunoSEQ multiplex PCR, yet TCRdb's version contains in-frame clones alone and is incomplete. The sample includes over 70,000 clones, 80% to 90% of them seen just once. Study findings and constraints: Suppression by proliferating Tregs derived from siplizumab cultures was not verified. Memory cells seemed less diverse than naive T cells, which seemed major alloresponse contributors.

The sample consisted of CD4+ T cells sorted from blood. The clonotype originates from a human donor in good health.

The CDR3 DNA reads TGTGCCAGCAGCTCCCGGGACAGGGGGCAAGAAGCTGAAGCTTTCTTT. This translates into CASSSRDRGQEAEAFF. The chain links TRBV11-1 to TRBJ1-1; 12 nucleotides line up with TRBD1. The trim removed 4 bases at V and 6 bases at J, leaving 9 bases unmatched. CDR1 is SGHAT and CDR2 is FQDESV in the germline V gene (reference sequence). CDR3 length: 16 amino acids.